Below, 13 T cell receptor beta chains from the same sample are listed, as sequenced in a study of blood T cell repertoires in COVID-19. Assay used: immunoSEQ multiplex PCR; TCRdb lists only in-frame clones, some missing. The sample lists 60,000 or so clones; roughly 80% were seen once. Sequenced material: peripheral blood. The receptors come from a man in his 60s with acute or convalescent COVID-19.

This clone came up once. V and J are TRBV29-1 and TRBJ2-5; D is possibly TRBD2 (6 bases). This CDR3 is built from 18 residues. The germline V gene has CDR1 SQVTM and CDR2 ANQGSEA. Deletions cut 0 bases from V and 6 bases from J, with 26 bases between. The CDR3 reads CSVEDATRLGLRRKTQYF. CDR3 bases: TGCAGCGTTGAAGATGCAACCCGCCTGGGACTCCGGAGGAAGACCCAGTACTTC.

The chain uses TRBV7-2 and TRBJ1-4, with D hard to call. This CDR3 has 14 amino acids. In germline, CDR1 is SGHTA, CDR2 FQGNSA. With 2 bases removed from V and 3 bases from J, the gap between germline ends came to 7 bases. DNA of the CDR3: TGTGCCAGCAGCTTAACCCAGGCTAATGAAAAACTGTTTTTT. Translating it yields CASSLTQANEKLFF.

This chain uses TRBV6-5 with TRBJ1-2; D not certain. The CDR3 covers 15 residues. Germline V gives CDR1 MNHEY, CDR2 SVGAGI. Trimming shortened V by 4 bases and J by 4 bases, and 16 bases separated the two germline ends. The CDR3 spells CASSLSALLRYGYTF. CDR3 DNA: TGTGCCAGCAGTTTGAGCGCTCTACTGCGCTATGGCTACACCTTC.

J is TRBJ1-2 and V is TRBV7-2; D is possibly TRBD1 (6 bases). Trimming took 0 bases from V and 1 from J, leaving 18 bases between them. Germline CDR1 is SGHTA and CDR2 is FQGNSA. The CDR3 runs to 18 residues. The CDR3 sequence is CASSLAGGPTGFNYGYTF. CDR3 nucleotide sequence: TGTGCCAGCAGCTTAGCTGGAGGCCCCACAGGGTTTAACTATGGCTACACCTTC.

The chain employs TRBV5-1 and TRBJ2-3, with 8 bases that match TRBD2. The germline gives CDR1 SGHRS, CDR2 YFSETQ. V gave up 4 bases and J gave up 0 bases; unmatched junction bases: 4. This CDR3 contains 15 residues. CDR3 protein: CASSPAGVSTDTQYF. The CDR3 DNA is TGCGCCAGCAGCCCAGCGGGAGTTAGCACAGATACGCAGTATTTT. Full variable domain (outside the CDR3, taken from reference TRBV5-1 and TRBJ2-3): KAGVTQTPRYLIKTRGQQVTLSCSPISGHRSVSWYQQTPGQGLQFLFEYFSETQRNKGNFPGRFSGRQFSNSRSEMNVSTLELGDSALYLCASSPAGVSTDTQYFGPGTRLTVL.

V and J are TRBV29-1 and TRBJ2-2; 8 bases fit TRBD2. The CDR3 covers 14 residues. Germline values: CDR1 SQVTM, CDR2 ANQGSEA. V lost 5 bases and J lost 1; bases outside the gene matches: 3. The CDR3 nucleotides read TGCAGCGTTTGGAGCGGGGGGAACACCGGGGAGCTGTTTTTT. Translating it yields CSVWSGGNTGELFF.

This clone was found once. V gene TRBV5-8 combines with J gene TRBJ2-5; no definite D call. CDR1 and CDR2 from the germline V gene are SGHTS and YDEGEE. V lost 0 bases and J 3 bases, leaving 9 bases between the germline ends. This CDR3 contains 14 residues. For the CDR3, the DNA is TGTGCCAGCAGCTTGGAATTCGCGGAAGAGACCCAGTACTTC. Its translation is CASSLEFAEETQYF.

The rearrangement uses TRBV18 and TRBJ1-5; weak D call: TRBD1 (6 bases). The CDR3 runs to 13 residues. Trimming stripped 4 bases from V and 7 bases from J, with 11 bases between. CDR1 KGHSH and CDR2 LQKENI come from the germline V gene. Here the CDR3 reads CASSRQDGQPQHF. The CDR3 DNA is TGTGCCAGCTCACGACAGGACGGGCAGCCCCAGCATTTT.

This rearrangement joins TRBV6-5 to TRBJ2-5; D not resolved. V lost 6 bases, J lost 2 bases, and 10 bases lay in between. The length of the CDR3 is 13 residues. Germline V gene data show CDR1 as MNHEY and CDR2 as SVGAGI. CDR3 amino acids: CASRIMSQETQYF. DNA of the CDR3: TGTGCCAGCAGGATTATGAGTCAAGAGACCCAGTACTTC.

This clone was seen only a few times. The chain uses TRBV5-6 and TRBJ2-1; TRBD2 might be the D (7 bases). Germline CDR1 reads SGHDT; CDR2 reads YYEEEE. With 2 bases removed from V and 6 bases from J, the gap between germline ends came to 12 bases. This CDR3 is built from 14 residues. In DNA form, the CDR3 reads TGTGCCAGCAGCTTCGCGGGGGCGTCCAATGAGCAGTTCTTC. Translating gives CASSFAGASNEQFF.

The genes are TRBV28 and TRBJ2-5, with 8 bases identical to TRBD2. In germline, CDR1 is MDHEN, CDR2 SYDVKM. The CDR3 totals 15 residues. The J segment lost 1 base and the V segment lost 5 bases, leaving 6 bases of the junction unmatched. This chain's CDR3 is CASSPPGLAQETQYF. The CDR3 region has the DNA TGTGCCAGCAGTCCCCCCGGACTAGCCCAAGAGACCCAGTACTTC.

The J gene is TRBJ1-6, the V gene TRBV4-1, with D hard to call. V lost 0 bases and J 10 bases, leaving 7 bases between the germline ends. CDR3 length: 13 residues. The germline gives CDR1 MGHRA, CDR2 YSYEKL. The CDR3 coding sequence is TGCGCCAGCAGCCAAGATCGCGGGTCACCCCTCCACTTT. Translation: CASSQDRGSPLHF.

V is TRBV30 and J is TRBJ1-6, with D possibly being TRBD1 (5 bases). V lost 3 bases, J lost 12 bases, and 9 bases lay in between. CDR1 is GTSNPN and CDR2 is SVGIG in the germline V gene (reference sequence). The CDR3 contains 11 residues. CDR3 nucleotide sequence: TGTGCCTGGAGGTACGGGGGACCCCTCCACTTT. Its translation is CAWRYGGPLHF.